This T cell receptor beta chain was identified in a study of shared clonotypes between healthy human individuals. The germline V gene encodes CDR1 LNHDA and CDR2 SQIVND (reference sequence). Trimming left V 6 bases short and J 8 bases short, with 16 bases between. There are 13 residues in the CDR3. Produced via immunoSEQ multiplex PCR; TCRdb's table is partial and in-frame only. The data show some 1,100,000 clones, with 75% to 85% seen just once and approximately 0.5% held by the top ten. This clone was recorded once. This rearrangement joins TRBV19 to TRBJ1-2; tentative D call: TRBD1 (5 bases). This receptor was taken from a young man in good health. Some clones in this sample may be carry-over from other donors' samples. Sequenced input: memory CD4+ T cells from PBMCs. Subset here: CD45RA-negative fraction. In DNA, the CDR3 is TGTGCCAGTAGAACTCCGGGGCTCGGAGGCTACACCTTC. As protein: CASRTPGLGGYTF. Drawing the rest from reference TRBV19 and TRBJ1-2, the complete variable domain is DGGITQSPKYLFRKEGQNVTLSCEQNLNHDAMYWYRQDPGQGLRLIYYSQIVNDFQKGDIAEGYSVSREKKESFPLTVTSAQKNPTAFYLCASRTPGLGGYTFGSGTRLTVV.